The following is a T cell receptor beta chain sequence with its context. This PCR relied on a set of 60 Vbeta primers and 13 Jbeta primers. Measured with immunoSEQ multiplex PCR; TCRdb has only the in-frame clones, and not every one. The table records a few hundred thousand clones, around 90% of them present only once. Germline CDR1 and CDR2: PRHDT and FYEKMQ (reference sequence). CDR3 length: 15 amino acids. The ends were cut back, 5 bases at V and 1 base at J, with 14 bases in the middle. These data are taken from a study of cytomegalovirus exposure and HLA in healthy donors. The J gene is TRBJ1-1, the V gene TRBV13, with D tentatively TRBD1 (6 bases). This receptor was obtained from a girl aged 2-10 years in good health and CMV-seronegative. The sample comprised PBMCs. The CDR3 region has the DNA TGTGCCAGCAGCCTAAGACAGGAAAAGAACACTGAAGCTTTCTTT. Protein product: CASSLRQEKNTEAFF.